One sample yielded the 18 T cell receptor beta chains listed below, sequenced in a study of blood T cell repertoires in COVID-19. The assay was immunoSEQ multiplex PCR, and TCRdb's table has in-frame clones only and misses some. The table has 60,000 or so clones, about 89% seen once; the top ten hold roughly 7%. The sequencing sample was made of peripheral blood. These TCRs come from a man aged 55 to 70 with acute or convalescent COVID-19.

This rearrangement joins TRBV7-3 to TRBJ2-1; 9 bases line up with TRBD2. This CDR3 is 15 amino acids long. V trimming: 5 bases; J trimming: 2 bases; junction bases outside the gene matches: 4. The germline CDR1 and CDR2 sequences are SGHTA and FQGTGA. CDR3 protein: CASSPLAGPYNEQFF. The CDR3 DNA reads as TGTGCCAGCAGCCCTCTAGCGGGGCCCTACAATGAGCAGTTCTTC. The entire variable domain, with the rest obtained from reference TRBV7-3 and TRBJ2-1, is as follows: GAGVSQTPSNKVTEKGKYVELRCDPISGHTALYWYRQSLGQGPEFLIYFQGTGAADDSGLPNDRFFAVRPEGSVSTLKIQRTERGDSAVYLCASSPLAGPYNEQFFGPGTRLTVL.

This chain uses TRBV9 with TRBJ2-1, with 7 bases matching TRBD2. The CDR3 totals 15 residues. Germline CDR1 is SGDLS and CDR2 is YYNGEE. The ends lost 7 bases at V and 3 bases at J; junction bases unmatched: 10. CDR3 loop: CASGSLGGGYNEQFF. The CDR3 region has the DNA TGTGCCAGCGGGTCGCTTGGCGGGGGCTACAATGAGCAGTTCTTC.

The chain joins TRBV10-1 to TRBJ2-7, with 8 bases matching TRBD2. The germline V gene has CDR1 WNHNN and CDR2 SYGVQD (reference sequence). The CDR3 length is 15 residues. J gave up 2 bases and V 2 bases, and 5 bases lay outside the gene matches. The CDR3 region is CASSEALAGPYEQYF. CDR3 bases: TGCGCCAGCAGTGAGGCCTTAGCGGGACCCTACGAGCAGTACTTC.

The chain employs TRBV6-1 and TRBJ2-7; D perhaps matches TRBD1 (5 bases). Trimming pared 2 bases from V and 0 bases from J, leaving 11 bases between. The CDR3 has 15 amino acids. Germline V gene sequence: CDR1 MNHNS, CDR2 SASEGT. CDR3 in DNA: TGTGCCAGCAGTGAAATCCAGGGCCTCTCCTACGAGCAGTACTTC. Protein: CASSEIQGLSYEQYF.

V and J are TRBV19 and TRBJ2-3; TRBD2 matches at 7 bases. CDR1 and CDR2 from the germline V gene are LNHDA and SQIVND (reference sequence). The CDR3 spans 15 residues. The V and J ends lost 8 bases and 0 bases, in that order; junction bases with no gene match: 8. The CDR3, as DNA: TGTGCCAGTTCGACGGGAGGTGCTAGCACAGATACGCAGTATTTT. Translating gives CASSTGGASTDTQYF.

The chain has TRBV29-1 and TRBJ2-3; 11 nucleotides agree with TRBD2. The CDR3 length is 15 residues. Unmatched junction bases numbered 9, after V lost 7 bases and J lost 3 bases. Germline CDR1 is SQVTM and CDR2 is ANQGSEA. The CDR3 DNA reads TGCAGCGGACAGACCGGGACTAGCGGAACAGATACGCAGTATTTT. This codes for CSGQTGTSGTDTQYF.

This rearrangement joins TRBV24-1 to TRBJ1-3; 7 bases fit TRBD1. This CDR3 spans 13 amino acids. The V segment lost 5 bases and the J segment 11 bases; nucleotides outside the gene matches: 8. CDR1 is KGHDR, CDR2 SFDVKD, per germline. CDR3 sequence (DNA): TGTGCCACCAGTGGGGGACGACAGGGCGCCATATATTTT. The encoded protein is CATSGGRQGAIYF.

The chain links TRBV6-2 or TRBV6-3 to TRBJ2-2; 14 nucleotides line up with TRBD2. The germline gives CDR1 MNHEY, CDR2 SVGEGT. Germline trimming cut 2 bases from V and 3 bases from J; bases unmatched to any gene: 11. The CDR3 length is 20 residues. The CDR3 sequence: CASSYHGLAGGSVYTGELFF. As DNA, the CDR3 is TGTGCCAGCAGTTACCACGGACTAGCGGGGGGTTCTGTGTACACCGGGGAGCTGTTTTTT.

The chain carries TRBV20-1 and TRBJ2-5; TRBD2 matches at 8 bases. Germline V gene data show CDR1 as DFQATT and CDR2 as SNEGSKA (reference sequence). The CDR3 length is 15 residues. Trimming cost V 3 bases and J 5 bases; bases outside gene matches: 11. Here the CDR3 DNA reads TGCAGTGCTAGTCCACTGACTAGCGTATCGGAGACCCAGTACTTC. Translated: CSASPLTSVSETQYF.

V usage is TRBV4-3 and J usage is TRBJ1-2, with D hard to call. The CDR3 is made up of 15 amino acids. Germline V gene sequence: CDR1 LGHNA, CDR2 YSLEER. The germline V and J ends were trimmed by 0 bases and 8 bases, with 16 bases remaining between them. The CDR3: CASSQEISRIGGYTF. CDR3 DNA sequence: TGCGCCAGCAGCCAAGAAATCTCGAGGATTGGGGGCTACACCTTC.

CDR3 sequence reads: CASSPGGLAGETQYF. CDR3 coding DNA: TGTGCCAGCAGCCCTGGGGGGCTAGCGGGGGAGACCCAGTACTTC. The chain employs TRBV3-1 (or the pseudogene TRBV3-2) and TRBJ2-5; 9 bases are shared with TRBD2. Germline CDR1 is LGHDT and CDR2 is YNNKEL (reference sequence). The CDR3 extends over 15 amino acids. The junction had 8 bases not matched to a gene; V was cut back by 4 bases and J by 5 bases.

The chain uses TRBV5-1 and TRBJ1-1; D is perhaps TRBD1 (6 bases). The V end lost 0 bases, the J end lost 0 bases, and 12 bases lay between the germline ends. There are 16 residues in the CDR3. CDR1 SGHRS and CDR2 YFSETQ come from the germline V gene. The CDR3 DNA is TGCGCCAGCAGCTTGGTGTCAGGGGCACTGAACACTGAAGCTTTCTTT. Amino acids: CASSLVSGALNTEAFF.

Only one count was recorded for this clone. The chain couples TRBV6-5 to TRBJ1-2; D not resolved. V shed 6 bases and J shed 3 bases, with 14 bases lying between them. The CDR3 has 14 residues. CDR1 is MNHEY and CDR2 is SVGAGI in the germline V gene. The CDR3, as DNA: TGTGCCAGCAGCCGACGGGGTTGGGACTATGGCTACACCTTC. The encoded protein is CASSRRGWDYGYTF.

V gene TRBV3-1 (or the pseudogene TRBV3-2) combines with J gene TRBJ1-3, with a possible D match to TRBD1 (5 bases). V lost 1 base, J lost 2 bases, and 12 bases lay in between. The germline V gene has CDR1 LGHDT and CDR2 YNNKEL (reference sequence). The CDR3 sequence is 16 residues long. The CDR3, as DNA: TGTGCCAGCAGCCAAGGGACACCCTGGGCTGGAAACACCATATATTTT. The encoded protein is CASSQGTPWAGNTIYF.

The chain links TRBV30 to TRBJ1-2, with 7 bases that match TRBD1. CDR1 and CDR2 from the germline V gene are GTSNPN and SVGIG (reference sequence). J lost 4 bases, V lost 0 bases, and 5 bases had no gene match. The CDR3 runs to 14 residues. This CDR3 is CAWSVGQALYGYTF. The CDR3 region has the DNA TGTGCCTGGAGTGTAGGACAGGCCCTCTATGGCTACACCTTC.

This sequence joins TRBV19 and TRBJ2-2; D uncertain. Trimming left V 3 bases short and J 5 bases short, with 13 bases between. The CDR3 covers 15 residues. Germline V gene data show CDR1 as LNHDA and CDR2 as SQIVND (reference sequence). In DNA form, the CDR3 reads TGTGCCAGTAGTATTCTAAACAGACGGACCGGGGAGCTGTTTTTT. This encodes CASSILNRRTGELFF.

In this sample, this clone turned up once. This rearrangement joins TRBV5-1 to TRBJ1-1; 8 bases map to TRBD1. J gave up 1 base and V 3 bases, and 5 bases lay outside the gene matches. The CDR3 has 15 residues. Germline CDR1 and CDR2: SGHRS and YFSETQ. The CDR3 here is CASSSRGPANTEAFF. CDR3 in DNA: TGCGCCAGCAGCTCCAGGGGGCCAGCGAACACTGAAGCTTTCTTT.

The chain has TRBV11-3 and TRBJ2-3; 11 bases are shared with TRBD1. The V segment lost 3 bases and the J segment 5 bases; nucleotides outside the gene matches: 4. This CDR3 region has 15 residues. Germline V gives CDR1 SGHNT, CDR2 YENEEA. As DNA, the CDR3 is TGTGCCAGCAGCTTGGGACAGGGGGGGCAAGATACGCAGTATTTT. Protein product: CASSLGQGGQDTQYF. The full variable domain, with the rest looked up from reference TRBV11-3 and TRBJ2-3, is EAGVVQSPRYKIIEKKQPVAFWCNPISGHNTLYWYLQNLGQGPELLIRYENEEAVDDSQLPKDRFSAERLKGVDSTLKIQPAELGDSAVYLCASSLGQGGQDTQYFGPGTRLTVL.